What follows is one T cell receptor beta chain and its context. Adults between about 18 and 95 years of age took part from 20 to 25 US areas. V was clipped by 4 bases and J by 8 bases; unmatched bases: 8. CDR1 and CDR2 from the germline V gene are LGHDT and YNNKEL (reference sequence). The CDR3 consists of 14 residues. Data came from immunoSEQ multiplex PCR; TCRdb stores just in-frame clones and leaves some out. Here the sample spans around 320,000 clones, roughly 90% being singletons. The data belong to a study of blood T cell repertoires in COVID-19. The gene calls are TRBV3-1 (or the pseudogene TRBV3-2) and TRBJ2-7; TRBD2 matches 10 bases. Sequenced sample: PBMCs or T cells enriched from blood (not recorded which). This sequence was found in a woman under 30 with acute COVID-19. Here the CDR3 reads CASSPLAGAVKQYF. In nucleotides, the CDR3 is TGTGCCAGCAGCCCTCTAGCGGGAGCTGTTAAGCAGTACTTC.